This TCR beta chain was captured in a study of tumor and adjacent non-tumor tissue in lung cancer (dated by TCRdb to the late 2010s). Concerning the study at large: By cancer type, the cohort comprised 12 adenocarcinoma patients, 2 squamous cell carcinoma patients and 1 small cell lung cancer patient. A total of 95 million to 150 million productive TCRbeta reads were generated by sequencing, corresponding to an average of about 4.17 million reads per sample. The study compared bulk TCRbeta repertoires between lung tumor tissue and matched distant non-tumor lung tissue from approximately 14 lung cancer patients. The 15 or so patients were aged about 31 to 85 years, included approximately ten men and 5 women, and had TNM stage I to III disease. Around 31 paired specimens, one tumor and one normal lung sample per patient, were profiled by TCRbeta CDR3 sequencing.

The research as a whole found: Peripheral blood was not sequenced, so blood TCRbeta repertoires were not examined in the lung cancer patients of the study. TCR diversity was significantly higher in younger patients, and higher tumor TCR diversity was associated with shorter overall and disease-free survival. In normal lung, the top 100 clones accounted for a significantly larger cumulative share of the repertoire than in tumor tissue. The cohort had only around 14 patients, and the authors noted that larger samples and more detailed clinical data are needed. The sequencing platform is not named in the methods, and unique molecular identifiers are not mentioned. TCR diversity (inverse Simpson) was significantly higher in tumor than in normal lung tissue (roughly 430 vs 170, P = 0.0075, Mann-Whitney U test).

RNA was isolated from bulk unsorted tissue, and RNA quality was assessed with a NanoDrop ND-1000 and an Agilent 2100. Normal lung samples were distant non-tumor tissue taken more than 3 cm from the tumor edge. All donors had newly diagnosed lung cancer, had not received prior chemotherapy, and were admitted for thoracic surgery in China between August and November 2014. The study excluded patients who had received radiotherapy or chemotherapy before or who had another cancer at the same time. Surgical tissue pieces of roughly 1-2 cm3 were preserved in RNAlater solution and stored at -80 °C until use. Library preparation used multiplex PCR. The sample was run on an Illumina HiSeq 2500. Following protocols modified from ARM-PCR, the researchers constructed TCRbeta libraries through three rounds of nested PCR with primers (Table S4). Before sequencing, PCR products of 200-500 bp were cut from the gel and purified using the QIAquick gel extraction kit. Regarding the original processing steps: Reads were cleaned using Trimmomatic, were merged into complete CDR3 sequences using FLASH, and were assigned to V(D)J germline segments using MiTCR. Clonal diversity was calculated as the inverse Simpson's index using VDJtools. A read counted as productive if the sequence was in-frame and lacked a premature stop codon. TCRdb cleaned the public reads at Q25 with fastp, built clones with MiXCR and kept in-frame beta chains. Rows are unified per CDR3 protein, each entry keeping the most common DNA and genes. The V and J calls and clone size come from TCRdb's table, not from the authors' own analysis. The sample table holds some 70,000 distinct CDR3 sequences, of which nearly 70% were seen once. 25% to 30% of the sample belongs to the ten largest clones.

Of note for this clonotype: Its antigen is unknown. A junction end diverges from the germline sequence, so it may reflect a read error.

The source of this sequence is a woman aged 50 to 60 with non-small cell lung cancer. The material sequenced was distant non-tumor lung tissue.

The bases read TGTGCTAGCAGCTTAACACGTAGTAACTATGACTACACCTTC. Its product reads: CASSLTRSNYDYTF. Here the chain combines TRBV11-2 and TRBJ1-2, with an unclear D gene assignment. Spanning cysteine to phenylalanine, the CDR3 consists of 14 amino acids. The retained sequence is limited to the CDR3, 42 bases, with the frame set at the first base. From the germline V gene, CDR1 is SGHAT and CDR2 is FQNNGV.